One TCR beta chain is described in this entry. The target antigen is unknown. CDR3 size: 14 residues. The J segment lost 7 bases and the V segment lost 6 bases, leaving 9 bases of the junction unmatched. Reverse transcribing all isolated RNA meant expressed TCRB transcripts were sequenced. There were millions of reads on average in the naive, central memory and regulatory T cell samples. This table comes from immunoSEQ multiplex PCR, and its TCRdb copy is limited to in-frame clones, with some not included. The repertoire includes 300,000 to 350,000 clones, around 8.5% of them detected once, and around 1% sits in the top ten. The entry originates in a study of beta chain features in type 1 diabetes. The study, taken as a whole, reports: Shorter TCRB CDR3s, moderately but significantly so, were found in Type 1 diabetes patients in all four CD4+ subsets. VDJ junctions sequenced from type 1 diabetes patients showed fewer insertions and more deletions. cDNA sequencing could over-represent cells with high TCR expression.

This clonotype was sampled from a man between 25 and 39 years old with type 1 diabetes. The sequenced material came from central memory CD4+ T cells from blood. The V call is TRBV23-1, the J call TRBJ2-1; 7 nucleotides line up with TRBD1. TRBV23-1 is designated an ORF whose function remains uncertain. The CDR3 spells CASSHSTGLNEQFF. The CDR3 coding sequence is TGCGCCAGCAGCCACTCGACAGGGTTGAATGAGCAGTTCTTC.